The present T cell receptor (beta chain) was sequenced within a study of vaccination and CD4 T cells after COVID-19. The overall study: The convalescent group had six males, four females, seven Caucasians, two Asians, one multiracial.

Described treatment: approximately 9-day PBMC culture with coronavirus spike peptide pools or control peptides (ViraFEST assay). Researchers grew the cells for 10 to 11 days and then pulled out CD4+ T cells by negative selection. V dropped 4 bases and J dropped 0; count of bases not matched to a gene: 9. There are 17 residues in the CDR3. CDR1 and CDR2 (germline): SGHAT, FQDESV (reference sequence). The Oncomine TCR Beta short-read assay sequenced DNA from cultured CD4+ T cells. TCRdb processed the PCR reads anew with MiXCR; each CDR3 protein has one entry. The sample includes roughly 23,000 distinct CDR3 sequences, approximately 48% of them seen just once. This clonotype has more than one count but fewer than ten. Its specificity is not known.

The sequence derives from a human donor who received a COVID-19 vaccine. The chain has TRBV11-1 and TRBJ2-5; 9 bases are a match to TRBD1. The sequences come from CD4+ T cells from blood, cultured in vitro, collected before SARS-CoV-2 vaccination. CDR3 amino acids: CASSSGQGRGDQETQYF. CDR3 DNA: TGTGCCAGCAGCTCGGGACAGGGAAGAGGGGACCAAGAGACCCAGTACTTC.